What follows are 14 T cell receptor beta chains derived from one specimen sequenced in a study of blood T cell repertoires in COVID-19. Some clones are missing from TCRdb's copy, which holds only in-frame ones; the method was immunoSEQ multiplex PCR. This sample yields 55,000 to 75,000 clones, of which more than 75% are seen a single time; more than 6% belongs to the top ten. Sequenced input: peripheral blood. The receptors derive from a human donor with active COVID-19. The donor label of this sample is uncertain.

The V and J genes are TRBV27 and TRBJ1-6; 8 nucleotides agree with TRBD1. Germline values: CDR1 MNHEY, CDR2 SMNVEV (reference sequence). CDR3 length: 15 amino acids. V dropped 5 bases and J dropped 7; count of bases not matched to a gene: 7. The CDR3 loop is CASSPRQGYNSPLHF. The CDR3 DNA reads as TGTGCCAGCAGTCCACGACAGGGGTACAATTCACCCCTCCACTTT.

The chain uses TRBV4-2 and TRBJ1-4; D ambiguous. The CDR3 has 16 residues. Germline V CDR1 and CDR2: LGHNA, YNFKEQ. Between the trimmed V and J ends, which lost 5 bases and 2 bases, there was a span of 15 bases. For the CDR3, the DNA is TGTGCCAGCAGCGGAATTGAGGCAGCCACTAATGAAAAACTGTTTTTT. This sequence encodes CASSGIEAATNEKLFF.

The genes are TRBV18 and TRBJ2-7; TRBD2 might be the D (5 bases). The CDR3 sequence is 13 residues long. V was trimmed by 3 bases and J by 8 bases, leaving 14 bases between them. Germline CDR1 KGHSH, CDR2 LQKENI. CDR3 residues: CASSPLEDSQQYF. The CDR3 DNA follows: TGTGCCAGCTCACCTCTCGAGGACTCACAGCAGTACTTC.

The chain carries TRBV11-2 and TRBJ2-7, with a tentative D call TRBD1 (5 bases). CDR1 is SGHAT, CDR2 FQNNGV, per germline. There are 16 residues in the CDR3. Trimming stripped 0 bases from V and 5 bases from J, with 17 bases between. CDR3 coding DNA: TGTGCCAGCAGCTTAGATCTCCCGGCAGGGCCCAACGAGCAGTACTTC. Translation gives CASSLDLPAGPNEQYF.

The CDR3 loop is CASSLQGGLNTEAFF. The CDR3 coding sequence is TGCGCCAGCAGCCTACAGGGGGGCCTGAACACTGAAGCTTTCTTT. This chain connects TRBV5-1 to TRBJ1-1; 8 bases map to TRBD1. Germline V gene lookup returns CDR1 SGHRS and CDR2 YFSETQ. The CDR3 runs 15 residues. Germline trimming cut 4 bases from V and 0 bases from J; bases unmatched to any gene: 5. The complete variable domain, with remaining parts taken from reference TRBV5-1 and TRBJ1-1, reads KAGVTQTPRYLIKTRGQQVTLSCSPISGHRSVSWYQQTPGQGLQFLFEYFSETQRNKGNFPGRFSGRQFSNSRSEMNVSTLELGDSALYLCASSLQGGLNTEAFFGQGTRLTVV.

This rearrangement joins TRBV3-1 (or the pseudogene TRBV3-2) to TRBJ2-5; possible D gene TRBD2, 5 bases. Germline CDR1 reads LGHDT; CDR2 reads YNNKEL (reference sequence). Between the trimmed V and J ends, which lost 0 bases and 7 bases, there was a span of 18 bases. The CDR3 runs 16 residues. Written as DNA, the CDR3 is TGTGCCAGCAGCCAAGACACAAAACCTCGAGAGGGGACCCAGTACTTC. Its translation: CASSQDTKPREGTQYF.

This rearrangement joins TRBV7-9 to TRBJ1-2, with unresolved D. V shed 5 bases and J shed 4 bases, with 8 bases lying between them. The CDR3 sequence is 12 residues long. The germline gives CDR1 SEHNR, CDR2 FQNEAQ (reference sequence). The chain's CDR3 is CASSTSGYGYTF. In nucleotides, the CDR3 is TGTGCCAGCAGCACAAGCGGCTATGGCTACACCTTC.

This rearrangement joins TRBV4-1 to TRBJ1-3; unclear D gene. The CDR3 loop spans 16 amino acids. CDR1 and CDR2 (germline): MGHRA, YSYEKL. V gave up 0 bases and J gave up 0 bases, with 9 bases separating them. CDR3 protein: CASSQEGDYSGNTIYF. Here the CDR3 DNA reads TGCGCCAGCAGCCAAGAGGGAGACTACTCTGGAAACACCATATATTTT.

The chain is built from TRBV6-2 or TRBV6-3 and TRBJ2-5; perhaps TRBD1 as D (6 bases). The CDR3 has 16 amino acids. CDR1 MNHEY and CDR2 SVGEGT come from the germline V gene. V was shortened by 0 bases and J by 1 base, with 12 bases between the two germline ends. For the CDR3, the DNA is TGTGCCAGCAGTTACTCGTTTGGCAGGGGCCAAGAGACCCAGTACTTC. This translates into CASSYSFGRGQETQYF.

The J gene is TRBJ2-1, the V gene TRBV24-1, with 9 bases fitting TRBD2. The V gene's germline CDR1 is KGHDR and CDR2 SFDVKD. Unmatched junction bases numbered 7, after V lost 5 bases and J lost 15 bases. CDR3 size: 12 residues. The CDR3 DNA reads as TGTGCCACCAGTGGGATAGCGGGAGATCGGTTCTTC. It specifies CATSGIAGDRFF.

This rearrangement joins TRBV5-6 to TRBJ1-5, with a weak D call TRBD1 (6 bases). There are 19 residues in the CDR3. CDR1 is SGHDT and CDR2 is YYEEEE in the germline V gene. The germline V and J ends were trimmed by 4 bases and 4 bases, with 27 bases remaining between them. The CDR3 sequence: CASSQKTDSHLSLNQPQHF. Here the CDR3 DNA reads TGTGCCAGCAGCCAAAAGACGGACAGCCACCTAAGCCTTAATCAGCCCCAGCATTTT.

The chain has TRBV5-8 and TRBJ1-5; a weak D match, TRBD1 (6 bases). Trimming removed 4 bases from V and 5 bases from J, with 10 bases in between. There are 13 residues in the CDR3. Germline CDR1 is SGHTS and CDR2 is YDEGEE. The CDR3 loop reads CASSHNRDQPQHF. The CDR3 bases are TGTGCCAGCAGCCATAACAGGGATCAGCCCCAGCATTTT.

V gene TRBV30 combines with J gene TRBJ1-5; 12 bases agree with TRBD1. V lost 1 base to trimming and J lost 7 bases; unmatched junction nucleotides: 2. CDR1 is GTSNPN and CDR2 is SVGIG in the germline V gene (reference sequence). There are 14 residues in the CDR3. The DNA of the CDR3 is TGTGCCTGGAGTGGGGGACAGGGGGCACAGCCCCAGCATTTT. Translated, it gives CAWSGGQGAQPQHF. The variable domain in full, completed from reference TRBV30 and TRBJ1-5, reads SQTIHQWPATLVQPVGSPLSLECTVEGTSNPNLYWYRQAAGRGLQLLFYSVGIGQISSEVPQNLSASRPQDRQFILSSKKLLLSDSGFYLCAWSGGQGAQPQHFGDGTRLSIL.

The V and J genes are TRBV11-3 and TRBJ1-3; no definite D call. CDR1 SGHNT and CDR2 YENEEA come from the germline V gene. The V gene lost 5 bases and the J gene lost 3 bases, with 11 bases spanning the gap. The CDR3 length is 14 residues. The CDR3 reads CASSQQQLGNTIYF. The DNA for the CDR3 is TGTGCCAGCAGCCAACAGCAGCTTGGAAACACCATATATTTT.